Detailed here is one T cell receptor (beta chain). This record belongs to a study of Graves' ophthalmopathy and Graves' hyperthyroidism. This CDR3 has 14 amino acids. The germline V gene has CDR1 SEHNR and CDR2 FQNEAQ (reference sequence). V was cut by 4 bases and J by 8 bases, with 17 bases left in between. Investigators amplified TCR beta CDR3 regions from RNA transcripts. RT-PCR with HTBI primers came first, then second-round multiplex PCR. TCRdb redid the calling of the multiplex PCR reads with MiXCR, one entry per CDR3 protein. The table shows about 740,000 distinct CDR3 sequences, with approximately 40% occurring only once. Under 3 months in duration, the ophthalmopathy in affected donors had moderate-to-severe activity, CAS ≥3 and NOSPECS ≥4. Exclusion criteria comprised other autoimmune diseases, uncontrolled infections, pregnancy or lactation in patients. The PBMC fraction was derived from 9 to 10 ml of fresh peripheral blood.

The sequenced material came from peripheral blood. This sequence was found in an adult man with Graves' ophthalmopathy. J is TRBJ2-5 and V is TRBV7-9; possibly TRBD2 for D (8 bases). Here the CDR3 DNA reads TGTGCCAGCAGCTCCGGGGACAGCGGGGGAACCCAGTACTTC. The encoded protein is CASSSGDSGGTQYF.